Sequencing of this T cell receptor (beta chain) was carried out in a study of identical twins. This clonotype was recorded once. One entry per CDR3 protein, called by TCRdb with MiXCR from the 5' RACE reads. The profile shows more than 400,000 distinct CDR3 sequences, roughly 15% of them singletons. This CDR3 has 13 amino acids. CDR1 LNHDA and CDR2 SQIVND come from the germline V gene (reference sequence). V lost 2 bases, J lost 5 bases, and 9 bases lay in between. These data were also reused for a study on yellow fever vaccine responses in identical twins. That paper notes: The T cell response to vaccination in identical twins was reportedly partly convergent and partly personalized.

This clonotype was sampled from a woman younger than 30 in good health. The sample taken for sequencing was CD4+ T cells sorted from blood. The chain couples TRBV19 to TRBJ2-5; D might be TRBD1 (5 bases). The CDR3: CASSIQGRETQYF. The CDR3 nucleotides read TGTGCCAGTAGTATACAGGGAAGGGAGACCCAGTACTTC.